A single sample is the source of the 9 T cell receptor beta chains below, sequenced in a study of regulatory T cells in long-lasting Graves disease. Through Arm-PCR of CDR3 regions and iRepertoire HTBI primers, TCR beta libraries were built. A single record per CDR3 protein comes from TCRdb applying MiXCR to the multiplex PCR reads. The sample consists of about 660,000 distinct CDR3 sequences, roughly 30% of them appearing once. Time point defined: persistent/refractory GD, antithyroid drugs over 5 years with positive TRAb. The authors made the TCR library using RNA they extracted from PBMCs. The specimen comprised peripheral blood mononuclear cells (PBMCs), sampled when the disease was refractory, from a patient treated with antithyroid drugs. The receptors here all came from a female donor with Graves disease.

The CDR3 here is CASSRTENEQFF. The DNA of the CDR3 is TGTGCCAGCAGTCGGACAGAAAATGAGCAGTTCTTC. The chain joins TRBV6-1 to TRBJ2-1; a weak D match, TRBD1 (6 bases). From germline, CDR1 is MNHNS and CDR2 SASEGT. The CDR3 consists of 12 residues. The V gene lost 5 bases and the J gene lost 7 bases, with 9 bases spanning the gap.

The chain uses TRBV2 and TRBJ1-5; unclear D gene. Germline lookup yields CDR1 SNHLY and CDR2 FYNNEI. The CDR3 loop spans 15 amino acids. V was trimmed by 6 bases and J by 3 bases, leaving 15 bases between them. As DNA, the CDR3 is TGTGCCAGCAGACCCACCAGGACTACCAATCAGCCCCAGCATTTT. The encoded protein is CASRPTRTTNQPQHF.

CDR3 coding DNA: TGTGCCAGCAGCAGAGTAGCTAACTATGGCTACACCTTC. It codes for CASSRVANYGYTF. The chain combines TRBV5-6 with TRBJ1-2; D ambiguous. From germline, CDR1 is SGHDT and CDR2 YYEEEE. This CDR3 has 13 amino acids. V was pared by 4 bases and J by 0 bases, with 7 bases between.

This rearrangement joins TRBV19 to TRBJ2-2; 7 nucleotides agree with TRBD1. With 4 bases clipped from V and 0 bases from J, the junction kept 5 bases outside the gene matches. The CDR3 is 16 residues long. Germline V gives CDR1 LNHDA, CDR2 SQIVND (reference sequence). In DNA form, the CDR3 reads TGTGCCAGTAGTAGCGACAGGGAGACGAACACCGGGGAGCTGTTTTTT. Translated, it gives CASSSDRETNTGELFF.

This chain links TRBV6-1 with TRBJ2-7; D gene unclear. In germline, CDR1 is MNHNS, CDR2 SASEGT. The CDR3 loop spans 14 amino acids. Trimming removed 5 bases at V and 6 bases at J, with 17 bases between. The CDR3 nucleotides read TGTGCCAGCAGTCGCCTCCTCTCTAAGGGCGAGCAGTACTTC. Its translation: CASSRLLSKGEQYF.

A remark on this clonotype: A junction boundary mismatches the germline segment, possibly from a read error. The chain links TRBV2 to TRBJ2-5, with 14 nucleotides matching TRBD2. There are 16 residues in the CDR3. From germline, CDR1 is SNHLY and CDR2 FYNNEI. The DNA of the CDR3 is TGTGCCGGCAGAGCCGGGACTAGCGGGAGTATTGGGACCCAGTACTTC. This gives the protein CAGRAGTSGSIGTQYF.

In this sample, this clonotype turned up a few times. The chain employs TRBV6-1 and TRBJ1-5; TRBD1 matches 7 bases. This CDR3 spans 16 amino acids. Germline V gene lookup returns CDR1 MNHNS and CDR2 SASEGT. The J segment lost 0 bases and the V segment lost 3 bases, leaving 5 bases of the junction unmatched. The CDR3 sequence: CASSDPRGHSNQPQHF. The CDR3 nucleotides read TGTGCCAGCAGTGACCCTAGGGGGCATAGCAATCAGCCCCAGCATTTT.

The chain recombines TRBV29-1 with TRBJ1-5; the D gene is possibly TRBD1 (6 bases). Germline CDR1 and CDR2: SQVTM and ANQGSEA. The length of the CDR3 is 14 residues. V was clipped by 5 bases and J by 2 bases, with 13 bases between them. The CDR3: CSVKEGGGNQPQHF. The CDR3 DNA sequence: TGCAGCGTTAAGGAAGGGGGGGGCAATCAGCCCCAGCATTTT.

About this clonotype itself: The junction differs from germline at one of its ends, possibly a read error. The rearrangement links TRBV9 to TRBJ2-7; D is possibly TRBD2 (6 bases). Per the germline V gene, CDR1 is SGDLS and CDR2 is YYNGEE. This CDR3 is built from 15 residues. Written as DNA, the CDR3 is TGTGCCAGCAGCCTGCCTTGGAGGGACTCCTACGAGCGGTACTTC. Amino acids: CASSLPWRDSYERYF. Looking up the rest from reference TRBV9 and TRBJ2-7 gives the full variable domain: DSGVTQTPKHLITATGQRVTLRCSPRSGDLSVYWYQQSLDQGLQFLIQYYNGEERAKGNILERFSAQQFPDLHSELNLSSLELGDSALYFCASSLPWRDSYERYFGPGTRLTVT.